The clone carrying this T cell receptor (beta chain) was counted many times. V shed 4 bases, J shed 5 bases, and the junction held 2 bases outside the gene matches. This CDR3 spans 14 amino acids. In germline, CDR1 is MGHDK, CDR2 SYGVNS. This record belongs to a study of response to subunit inactivated influenza vaccine. A single record per CDR3 protein comes from TCRdb applying MiXCR to the RT-PCR reads. The sample lists over 300,000 distinct CDR3 sequences, just over 20% seen once, with about a tenth in the top ten. V is TRBV25-1 and J is TRBJ1-6; TRBD1 agrees at 7 bases. The receptor's source is a man between 50 and 75 years old who received an inactivated influenza vaccine. The sequencing used PBMCs from blood, collected approximately 20 months after vaccination. The CDR3 loop reads CASSAGQHNSPLHF. Here the CDR3 DNA reads TGTGCCAGCAGTGCGGGACAGCATAATTCACCCCTCCACTTT.